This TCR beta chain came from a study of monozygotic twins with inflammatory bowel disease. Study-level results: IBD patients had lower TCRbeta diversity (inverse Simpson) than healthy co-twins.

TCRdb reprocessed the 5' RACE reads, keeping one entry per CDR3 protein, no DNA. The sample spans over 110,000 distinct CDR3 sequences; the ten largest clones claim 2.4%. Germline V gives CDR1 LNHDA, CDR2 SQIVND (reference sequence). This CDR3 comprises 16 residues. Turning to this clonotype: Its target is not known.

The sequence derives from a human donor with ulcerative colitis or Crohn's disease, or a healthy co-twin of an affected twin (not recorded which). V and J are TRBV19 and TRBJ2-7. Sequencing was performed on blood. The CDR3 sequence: CASSTRGRRSSYEQYF.